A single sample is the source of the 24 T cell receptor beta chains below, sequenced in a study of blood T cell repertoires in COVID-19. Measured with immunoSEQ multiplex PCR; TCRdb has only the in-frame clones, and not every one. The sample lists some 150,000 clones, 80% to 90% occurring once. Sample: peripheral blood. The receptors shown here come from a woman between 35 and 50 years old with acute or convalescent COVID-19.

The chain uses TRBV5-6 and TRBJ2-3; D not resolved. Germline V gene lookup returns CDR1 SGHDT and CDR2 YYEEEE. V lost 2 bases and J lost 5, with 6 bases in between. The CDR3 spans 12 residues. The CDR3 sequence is CASSLFRDTQYF. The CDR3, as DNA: TGTGCCAGCAGCTTATTTCGAGATACGCAGTATTTT.

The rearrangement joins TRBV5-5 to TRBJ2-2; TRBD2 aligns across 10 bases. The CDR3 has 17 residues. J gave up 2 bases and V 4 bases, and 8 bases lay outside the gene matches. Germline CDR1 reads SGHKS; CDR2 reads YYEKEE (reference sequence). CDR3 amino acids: CASSKIPSGGNTGELFF. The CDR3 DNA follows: TGTGCCAGCAGCAAAATACCTAGCGGGGGTAACACCGGGGAGCTGTTTTTT.

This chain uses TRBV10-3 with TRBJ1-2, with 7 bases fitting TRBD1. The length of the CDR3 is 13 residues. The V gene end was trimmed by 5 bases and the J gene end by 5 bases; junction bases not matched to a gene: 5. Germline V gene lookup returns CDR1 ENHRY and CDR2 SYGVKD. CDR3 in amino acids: CAISYGTAYGYTF. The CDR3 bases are TGTGCCATCAGTTACGGGACAGCGTATGGCTACACCTTC.

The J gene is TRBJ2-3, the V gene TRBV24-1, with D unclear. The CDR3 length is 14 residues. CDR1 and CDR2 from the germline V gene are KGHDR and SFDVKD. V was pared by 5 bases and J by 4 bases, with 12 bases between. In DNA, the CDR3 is TGTGCCACCAGTGTAACAGACGGCGCAGATACGCAGTATTTT. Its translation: CATSVTDGADTQYF.

CDR3 bases: TGTGCCAGCAGCCTCAGACAGGGGTATTACGAGCAGTACTTC. Its translation: CASSLRQGYYEQYF. The chain joins TRBV7-2 to TRBJ2-7; 8 positions agree with TRBD1. The germline V gene encodes CDR1 SGHTA and CDR2 FQGNSA. The CDR3 is made up of 14 amino acids. V lost 5 bases, J lost 4 bases, and 7 bases stayed unmatched.

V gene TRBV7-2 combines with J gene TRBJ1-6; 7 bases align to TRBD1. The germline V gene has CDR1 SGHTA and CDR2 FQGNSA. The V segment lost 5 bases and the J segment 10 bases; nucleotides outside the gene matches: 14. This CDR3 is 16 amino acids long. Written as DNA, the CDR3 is TGTGCCAGCAGCCCGCGGGACAGTTTAGTGGGATCACCCCTCCACTTT. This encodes CASSPRDSLVGSPLHF.

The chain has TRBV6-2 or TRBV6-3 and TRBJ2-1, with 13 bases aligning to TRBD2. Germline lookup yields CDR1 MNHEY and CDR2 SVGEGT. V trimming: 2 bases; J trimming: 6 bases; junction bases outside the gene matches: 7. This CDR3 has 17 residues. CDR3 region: CASSYPTSGGVGNEQFF. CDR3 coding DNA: TGTGCCAGCAGTTACCCTACTAGCGGGGGGGTGGGCAATGAGCAGTTCTTC.

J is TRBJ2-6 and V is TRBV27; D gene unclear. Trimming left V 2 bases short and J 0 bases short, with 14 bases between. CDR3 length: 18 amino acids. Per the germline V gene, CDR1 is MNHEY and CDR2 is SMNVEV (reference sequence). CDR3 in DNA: TGTGCCAGCAGTTTAATGTACAGTACGGTCTCTGGGGCCAACGTCCTGACTTTC. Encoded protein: CASSLMYSTVSGANVLTF.

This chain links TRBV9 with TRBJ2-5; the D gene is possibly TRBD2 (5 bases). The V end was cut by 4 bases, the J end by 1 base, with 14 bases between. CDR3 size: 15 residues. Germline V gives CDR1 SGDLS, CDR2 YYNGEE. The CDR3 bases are TGTGCCAGCAGCACATTAGGGAGCAGCCAAGAGACCCAGTACTTC. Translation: CASSTLGSSQETQYF.

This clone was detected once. CDR3 region: CASSEEAGATGELFF. The CDR3 DNA is TGTGCCAGCAGTGAGGAAGCGGGGGCCACCGGGGAGCTGTTTTTT. This chain links TRBV6-4 with TRBJ2-2; TRBD2 aligns across 8 bases. The CDR3 spans 15 residues. CDR1 and CDR2 from the germline V gene are MRHNA and SNTAGT. V trimming: 3 bases; J trimming: 4 bases; junction bases outside the gene matches: 4.

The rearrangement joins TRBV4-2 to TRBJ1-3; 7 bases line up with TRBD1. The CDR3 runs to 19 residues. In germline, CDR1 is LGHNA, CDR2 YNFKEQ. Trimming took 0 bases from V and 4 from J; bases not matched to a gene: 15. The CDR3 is CASSQDGRDRATGGNTIYF. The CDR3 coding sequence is TGTGCCAGCAGCCAAGACGGGAGAGACAGGGCAACGGGCGGAAACACCATATATTTT.

As DNA, the CDR3 is TGTGCCAGCAGCAGGGGGAATCAGCCCCAGCATTTT. Amino acid sequence: CASSRGNQPQHF. This chain connects TRBV7-2 to TRBJ1-5; D may be TRBD1 (6 bases). From germline, CDR1 is SGHTA and CDR2 FQGNSA. Trimming pared 5 bases from V and 4 bases from J, leaving 6 bases between. The CDR3 contains 12 residues.

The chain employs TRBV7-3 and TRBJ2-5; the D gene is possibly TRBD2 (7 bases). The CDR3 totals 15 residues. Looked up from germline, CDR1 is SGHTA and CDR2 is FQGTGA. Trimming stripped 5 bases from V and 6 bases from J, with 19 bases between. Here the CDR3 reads CASSPEGGATKTQYF. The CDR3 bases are TGTGCCAGCAGCCCAGAGGGGGGGGCTACGAAGACCCAGTACTTC.

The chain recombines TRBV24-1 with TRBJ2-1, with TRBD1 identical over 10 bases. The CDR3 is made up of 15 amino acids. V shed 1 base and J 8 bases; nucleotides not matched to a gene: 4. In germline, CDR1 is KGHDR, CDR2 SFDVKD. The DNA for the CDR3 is TGTGCCACCAGTGATTTATGGACAGGGGGGGATGAGCAGTTCTTC. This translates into CATSDLWTGGDEQFF.

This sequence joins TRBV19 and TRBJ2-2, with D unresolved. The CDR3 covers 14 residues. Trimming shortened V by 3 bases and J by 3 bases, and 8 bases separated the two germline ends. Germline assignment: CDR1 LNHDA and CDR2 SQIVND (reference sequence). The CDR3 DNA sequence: TGTGCCAGTAGTATCGAGTTCCACACCGGGGAGCTGTTTTTT. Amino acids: CASSIEFHTGELFF.

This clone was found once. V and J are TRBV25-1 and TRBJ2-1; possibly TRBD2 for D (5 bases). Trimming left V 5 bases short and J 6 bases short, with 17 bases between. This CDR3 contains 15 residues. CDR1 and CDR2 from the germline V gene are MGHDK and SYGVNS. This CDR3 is CASSQLTTNSNEQFF. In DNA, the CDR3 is TGTGCCAGCAGTCAACTGACGACTAACAGCAATGAGCAGTTCTTC.

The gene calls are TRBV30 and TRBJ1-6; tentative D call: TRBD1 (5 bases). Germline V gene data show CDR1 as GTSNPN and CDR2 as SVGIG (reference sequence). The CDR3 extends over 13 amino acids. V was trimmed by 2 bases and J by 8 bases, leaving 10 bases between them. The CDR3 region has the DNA TGTGCCTGGAGTCGGGGGGGGGATTCACCCCTCCACTTT. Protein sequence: CAWSRGGDSPLHF.

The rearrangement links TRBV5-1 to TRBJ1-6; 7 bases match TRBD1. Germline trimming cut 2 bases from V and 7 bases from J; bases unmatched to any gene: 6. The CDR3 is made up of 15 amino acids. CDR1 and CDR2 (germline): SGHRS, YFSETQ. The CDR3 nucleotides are TGCGCCAGCAGCTTAGCCGGGACAGAGAATTCACCCCTCCACTTT. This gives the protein CASSLAGTENSPLHF.

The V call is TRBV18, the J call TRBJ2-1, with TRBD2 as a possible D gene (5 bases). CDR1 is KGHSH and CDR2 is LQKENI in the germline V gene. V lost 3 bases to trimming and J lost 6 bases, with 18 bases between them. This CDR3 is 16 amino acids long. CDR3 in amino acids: CASSPQAEGGFNEQFF. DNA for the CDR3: TGTGCCAGCTCACCCCAGGCGGAAGGAGGTTTCAATGAGCAGTTCTTC.

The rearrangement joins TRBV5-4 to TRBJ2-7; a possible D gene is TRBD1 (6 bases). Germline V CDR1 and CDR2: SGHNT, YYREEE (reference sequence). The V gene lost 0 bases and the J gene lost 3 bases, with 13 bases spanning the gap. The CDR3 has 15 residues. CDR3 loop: CASSLVAQGNYEQYF. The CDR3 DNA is TGTGCCAGCAGCTTGGTCGCTCAGGGGAACTACGAGCAGTACTTC.

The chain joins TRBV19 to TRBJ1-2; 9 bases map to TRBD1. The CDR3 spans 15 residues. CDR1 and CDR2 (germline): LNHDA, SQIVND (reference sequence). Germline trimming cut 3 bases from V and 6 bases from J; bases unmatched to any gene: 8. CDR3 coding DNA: TGTGCCAGTAGTATCTCCACAGGGGGCTTACATGGCTACACCTTC. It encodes CASSISTGGLHGYTF.

CDR3 sequence: CASSLGQGLEKLFF. The CDR3 DNA is TGTGCCAGCAGTCTTGGACAGGGTCTCGAAAAACTGTTTTTT. The rearrangement uses TRBV6-5 and TRBJ1-4; 8 bases align to TRBD1. V dropped 5 bases and J dropped 8; count of bases not matched to a gene: 7. Germline CDR1 is MNHEY and CDR2 is SVGAGI. The CDR3 length is 14 residues.

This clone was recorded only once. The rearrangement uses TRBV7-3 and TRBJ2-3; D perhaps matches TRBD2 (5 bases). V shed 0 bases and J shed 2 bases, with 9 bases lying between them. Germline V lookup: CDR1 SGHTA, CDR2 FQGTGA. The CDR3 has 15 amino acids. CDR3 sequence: CASSLTRADTDTQYF. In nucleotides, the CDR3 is TGTGCCAGCAGCTTAACGAGAGCGGACACAGATACGCAGTATTTT.

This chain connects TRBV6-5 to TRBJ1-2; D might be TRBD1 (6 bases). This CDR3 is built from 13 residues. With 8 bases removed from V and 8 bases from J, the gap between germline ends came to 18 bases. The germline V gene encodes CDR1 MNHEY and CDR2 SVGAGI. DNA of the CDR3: TGTGCCAGCCCAAGGGGGGGCGCTTTGGGCTACACCTTC. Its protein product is CASPRGGALGYTF.